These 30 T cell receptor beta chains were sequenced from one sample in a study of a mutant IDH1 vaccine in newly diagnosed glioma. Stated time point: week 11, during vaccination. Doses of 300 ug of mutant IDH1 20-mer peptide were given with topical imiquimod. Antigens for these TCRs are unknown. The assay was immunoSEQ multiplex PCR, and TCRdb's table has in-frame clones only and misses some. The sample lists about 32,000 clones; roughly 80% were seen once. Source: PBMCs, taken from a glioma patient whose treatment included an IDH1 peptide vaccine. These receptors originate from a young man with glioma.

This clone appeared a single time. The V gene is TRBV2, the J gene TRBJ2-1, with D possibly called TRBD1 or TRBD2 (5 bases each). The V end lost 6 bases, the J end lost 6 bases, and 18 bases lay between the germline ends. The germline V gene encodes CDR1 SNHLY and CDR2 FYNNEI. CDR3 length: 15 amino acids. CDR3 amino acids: CASSGAGTLSNEQFF. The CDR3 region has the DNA TGTGCCAGCAGCGGAGCAGGGACGTTAAGCAATGAGCAGTTCTTC.

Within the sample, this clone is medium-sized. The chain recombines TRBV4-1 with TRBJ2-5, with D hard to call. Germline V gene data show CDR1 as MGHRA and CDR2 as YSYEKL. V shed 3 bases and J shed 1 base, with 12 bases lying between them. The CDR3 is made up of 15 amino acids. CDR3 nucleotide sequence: TGCGCCAGCAGCCAGAATGGACGGAGCCAAGAGACCCAGTACTTC. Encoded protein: CASSQNGRSQETQYF.

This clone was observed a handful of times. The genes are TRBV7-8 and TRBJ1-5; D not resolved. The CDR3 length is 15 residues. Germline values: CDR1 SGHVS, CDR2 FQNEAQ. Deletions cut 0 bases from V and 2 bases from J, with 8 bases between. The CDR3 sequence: CASSLALGGNQPQHF. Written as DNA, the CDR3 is TGTGCCAGCAGCTTAGCGCTCGGGGGCAATCAGCCCCAGCATTTT.

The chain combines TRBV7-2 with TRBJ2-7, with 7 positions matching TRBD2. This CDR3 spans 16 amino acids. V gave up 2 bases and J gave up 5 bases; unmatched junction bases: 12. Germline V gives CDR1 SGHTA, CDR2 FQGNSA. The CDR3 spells CASSLTTGTTGDEQYF. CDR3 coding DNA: TGTGCCAGCAGCTTAACCACCGGGACTACTGGCGACGAGCAGTACTTC. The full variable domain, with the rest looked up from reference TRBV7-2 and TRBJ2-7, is GAGVSQSPSNKVTEKGKDVELRCDPISGHTALYWYRQSLGQGLEFLIYFQGNSAPDKSGLPSDRFSAERTGGSVSTLTIQRTQQEDSAVYLCASSLTTGTTGDEQYFGPGTRLTVT.

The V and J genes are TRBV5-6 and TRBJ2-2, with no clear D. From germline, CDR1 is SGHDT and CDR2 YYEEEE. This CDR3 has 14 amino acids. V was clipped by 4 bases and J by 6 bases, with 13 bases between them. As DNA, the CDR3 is TGTGCCAGCAGCAAAGGACCGGGTGCCGGGGAGCTGTTTTTT. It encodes CASSKGPGAGELFF.

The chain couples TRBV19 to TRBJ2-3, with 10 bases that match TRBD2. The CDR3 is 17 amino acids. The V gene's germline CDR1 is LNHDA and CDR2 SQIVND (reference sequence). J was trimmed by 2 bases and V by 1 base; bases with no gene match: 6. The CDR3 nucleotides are TGTGCCAGTAGTATAGTTGCTAGCGGGGGACCCACAGATACGCAGTATTTT. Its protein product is CASSIVASGGPTDTQYF.

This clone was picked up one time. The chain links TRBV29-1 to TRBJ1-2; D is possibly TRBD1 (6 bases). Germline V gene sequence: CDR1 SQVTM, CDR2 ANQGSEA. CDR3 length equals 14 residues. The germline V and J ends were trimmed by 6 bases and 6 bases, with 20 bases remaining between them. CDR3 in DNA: TGCAGCGTAGTAACCTCGGACAGCTCCAATGGCTACACCTTC. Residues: CSVVTSDSSNGYTF.

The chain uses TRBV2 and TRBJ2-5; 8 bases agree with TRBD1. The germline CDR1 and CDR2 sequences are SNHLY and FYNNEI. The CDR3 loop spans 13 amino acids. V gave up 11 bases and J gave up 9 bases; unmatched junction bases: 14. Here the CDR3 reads CAGQRTLRGPQYF. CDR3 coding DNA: TGTGCCGGTCAGAGAACTCTCAGGGGGCCCCAGTACTTC.

In DNA, the CDR3 is TGCGCCAGCAGCTTGGCCGGCATTTCTGGAAACACCATATATTTT. It is translated as CASSLAGISGNTIYF. This chain connects TRBV5-1 to TRBJ1-3; D is ambiguous. The length of the CDR3 is 15 residues. The V gene lost 0 bases and the J gene lost 1 base, with 8 bases spanning the gap. The germline V gene has CDR1 SGHRS and CDR2 YFSETQ.

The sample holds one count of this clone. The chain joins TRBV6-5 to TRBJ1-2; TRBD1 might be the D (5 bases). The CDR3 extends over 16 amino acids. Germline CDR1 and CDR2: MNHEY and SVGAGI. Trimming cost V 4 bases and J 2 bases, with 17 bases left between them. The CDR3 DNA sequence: TGTGCCAGCAGTTTGCAGCGGGGGGTCAGGAACTATGGCTACACCTTC. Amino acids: CASSLQRGVRNYGYTF.

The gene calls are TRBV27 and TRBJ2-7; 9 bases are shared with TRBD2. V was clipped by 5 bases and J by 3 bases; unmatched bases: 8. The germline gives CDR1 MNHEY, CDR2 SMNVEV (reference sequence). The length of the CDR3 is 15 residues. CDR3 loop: CASSPGGSGSYEQYF. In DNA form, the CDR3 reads TGTGCCAGCAGTCCCGGGGGTAGCGGGAGCTACGAGCAGTACTTC.

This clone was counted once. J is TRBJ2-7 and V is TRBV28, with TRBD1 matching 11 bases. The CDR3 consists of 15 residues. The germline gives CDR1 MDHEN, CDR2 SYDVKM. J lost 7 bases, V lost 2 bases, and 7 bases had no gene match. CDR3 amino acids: CASSLTGQGAEEQYF. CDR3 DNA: TGTGCCAGCAGTTTAACCGGACAGGGGGCGGAAGAGCAGTACTTC.

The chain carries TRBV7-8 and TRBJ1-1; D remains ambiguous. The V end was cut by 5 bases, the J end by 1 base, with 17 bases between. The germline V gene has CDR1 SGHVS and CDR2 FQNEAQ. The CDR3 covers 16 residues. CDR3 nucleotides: TGTGCCAGCAGCCTAGAGGACCGAAGGCCGAACACTGAAGCTTTCTTT. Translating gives CASSLEDRRPNTEAFF.

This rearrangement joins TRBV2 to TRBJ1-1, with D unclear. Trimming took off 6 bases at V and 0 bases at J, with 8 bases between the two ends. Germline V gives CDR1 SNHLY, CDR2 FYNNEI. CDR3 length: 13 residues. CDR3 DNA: TGTGCCAGCAGCCCCCCAGTGAACACTGAAGCTTTCTTT. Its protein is CASSPPVNTEAFF.

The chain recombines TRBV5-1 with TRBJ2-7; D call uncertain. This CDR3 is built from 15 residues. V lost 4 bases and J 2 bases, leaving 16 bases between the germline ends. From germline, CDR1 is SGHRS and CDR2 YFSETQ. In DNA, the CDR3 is TGCGCCAGCAGCCACACCCCGGGTACTACCTACGAGCAGTACTTC. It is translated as CASSHTPGTTYEQYF.

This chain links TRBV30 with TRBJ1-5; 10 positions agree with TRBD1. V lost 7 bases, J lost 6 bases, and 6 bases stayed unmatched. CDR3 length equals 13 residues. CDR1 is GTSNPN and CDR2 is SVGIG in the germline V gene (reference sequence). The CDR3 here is CAYSTGGSQPQHF. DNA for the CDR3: TGTGCCTACTCGACAGGGGGCAGTCAGCCCCAGCATTTT.

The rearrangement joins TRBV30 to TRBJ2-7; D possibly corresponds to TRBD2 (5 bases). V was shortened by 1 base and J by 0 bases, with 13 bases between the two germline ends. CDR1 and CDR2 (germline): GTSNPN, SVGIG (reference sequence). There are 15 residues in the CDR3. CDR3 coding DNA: TGTGCCTGGAGTGCGGGATTGGGGAGCTCCTACGAGCAGTACTTC. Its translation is CAWSAGLGSSYEQYF.

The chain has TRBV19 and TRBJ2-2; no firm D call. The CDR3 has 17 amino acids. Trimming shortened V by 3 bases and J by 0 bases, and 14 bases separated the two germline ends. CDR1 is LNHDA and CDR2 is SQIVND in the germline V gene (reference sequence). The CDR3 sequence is CASSIPRSPANTGELFF. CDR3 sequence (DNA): TGTGCCAGTAGTATTCCCCGAAGTCCAGCGAACACCGGGGAGCTGTTTTTT.

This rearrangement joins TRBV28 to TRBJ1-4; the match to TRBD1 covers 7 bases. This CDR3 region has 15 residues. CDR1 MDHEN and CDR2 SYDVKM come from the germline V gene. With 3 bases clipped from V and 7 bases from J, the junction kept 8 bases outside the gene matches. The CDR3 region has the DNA TGTGCCAGCAGTTTGTCAGGCAGGGGGGCTGAAAAACTGTTTTTT. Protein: CASSLSGRGAEKLFF.

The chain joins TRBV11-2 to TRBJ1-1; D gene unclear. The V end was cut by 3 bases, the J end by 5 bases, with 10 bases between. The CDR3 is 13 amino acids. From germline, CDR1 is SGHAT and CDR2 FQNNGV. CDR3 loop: CASSLERRTEAFF. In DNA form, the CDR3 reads TGTGCCAGCAGCTTGGAACGTCGGACTGAAGCTTTCTTT.

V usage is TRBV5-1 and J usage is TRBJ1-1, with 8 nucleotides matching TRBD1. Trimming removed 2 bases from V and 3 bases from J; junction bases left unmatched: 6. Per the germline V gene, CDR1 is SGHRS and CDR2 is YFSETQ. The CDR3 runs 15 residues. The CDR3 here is CASSFFRGPDTEAFF. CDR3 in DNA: TGCGCCAGCAGCTTTTTCAGGGGGCCGGACACTGAAGCTTTCTTT. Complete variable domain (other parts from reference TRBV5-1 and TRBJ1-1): KAGVTQTPRYLIKTRGQQVTLSCSPISGHRSVSWYQQTPGQGLQFLFEYFSETQRNKGNFPGRFSGRQFSNSRSEMNVSTLELGDSALYLCASSFFRGPDTEAFFGQGTRLTVV.

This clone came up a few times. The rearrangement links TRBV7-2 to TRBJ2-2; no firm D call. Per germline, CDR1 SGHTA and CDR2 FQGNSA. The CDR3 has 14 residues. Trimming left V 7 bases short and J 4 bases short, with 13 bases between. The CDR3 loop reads CASTGVKGTGELFF. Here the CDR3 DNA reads TGTGCCAGCACTGGGGTTAAGGGCACCGGGGAGCTGTTTTTT.

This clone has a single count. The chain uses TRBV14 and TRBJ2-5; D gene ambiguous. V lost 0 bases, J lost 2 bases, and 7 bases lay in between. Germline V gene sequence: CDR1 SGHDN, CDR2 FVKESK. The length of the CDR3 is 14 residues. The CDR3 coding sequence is TGTGCCAGCAGCCAAGAACCAGAACAAGAGACCCAGTACTTC. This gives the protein CASSQEPEQETQYF.

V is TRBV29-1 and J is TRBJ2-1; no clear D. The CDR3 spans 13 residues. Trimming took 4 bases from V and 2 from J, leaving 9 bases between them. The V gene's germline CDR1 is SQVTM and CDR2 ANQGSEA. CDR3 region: CSVVLAAYNEQFF. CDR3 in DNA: TGCAGCGTTGTATTGGCGGCCTACAATGAGCAGTTCTTC.

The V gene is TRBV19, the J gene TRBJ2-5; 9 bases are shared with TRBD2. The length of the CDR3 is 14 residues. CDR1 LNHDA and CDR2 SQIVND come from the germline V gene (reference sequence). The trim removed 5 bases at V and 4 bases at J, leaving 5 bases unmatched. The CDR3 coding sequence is TGTGCCAGTAGTGAGACTAGCGGCGGAGAGACCCAGTACTTC. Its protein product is CASSETSGGETQYF.

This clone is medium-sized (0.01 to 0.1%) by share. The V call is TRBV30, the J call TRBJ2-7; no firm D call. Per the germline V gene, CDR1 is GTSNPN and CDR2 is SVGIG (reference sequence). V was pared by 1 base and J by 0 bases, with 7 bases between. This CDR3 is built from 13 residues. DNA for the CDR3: TGTGCCTGGAGTGACGGAGCCTCCTACGAGCAGTACTTC. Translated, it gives CAWSDGASYEQYF.

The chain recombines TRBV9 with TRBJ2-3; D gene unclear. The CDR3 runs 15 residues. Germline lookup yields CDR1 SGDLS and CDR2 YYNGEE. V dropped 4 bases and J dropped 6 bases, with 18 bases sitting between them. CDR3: CASSPYSGGVDTQYF. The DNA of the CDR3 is TGTGCCAGCAGCCCGTACTCTGGCGGTGTCGATACGCAGTATTTT. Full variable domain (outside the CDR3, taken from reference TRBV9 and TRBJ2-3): DSGVTQTPKHLITATGQRVTLRCSPRSGDLSVYWYQQSLDQGLQFLIQYYNGEERAKGNILERFSAQQFPDLHSELNLSSLELGDSALYFCASSPYSGGVDTQYFGPGTRLTVL.

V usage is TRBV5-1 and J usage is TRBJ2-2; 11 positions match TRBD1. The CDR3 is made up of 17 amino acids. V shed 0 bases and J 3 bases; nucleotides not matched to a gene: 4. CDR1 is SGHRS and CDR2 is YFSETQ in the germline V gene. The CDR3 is CASSLGDRGKYTGELFF. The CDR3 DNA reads TGCGCCAGCAGCTTGGGGGACAGGGGGAAGTACACCGGGGAGCTGTTTTTT.

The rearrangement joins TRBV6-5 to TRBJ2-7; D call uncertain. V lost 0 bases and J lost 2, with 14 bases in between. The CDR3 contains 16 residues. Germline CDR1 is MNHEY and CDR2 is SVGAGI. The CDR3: CASSYSLSRPTYEQYF. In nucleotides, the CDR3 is TGTGCCAGCAGTTACTCTCTAAGTCGACCTACCTACGAGCAGTACTTC.

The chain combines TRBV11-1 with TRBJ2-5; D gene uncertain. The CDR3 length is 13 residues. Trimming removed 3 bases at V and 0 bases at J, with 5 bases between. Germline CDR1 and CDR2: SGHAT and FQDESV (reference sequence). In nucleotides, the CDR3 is TGTGCCAGCAGCTTTCAGGACCAAGAGACCCAGTACTTC. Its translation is CASSFQDQETQYF.